These T cell receptor beta chains were read from a single sample in a study of tumor-infiltrating lymphocytes in oesophageal squamous cell carcinoma. One entry per CDR3 protein results from TCRdb running MiXCR on the PCR reads. The data show about 6,700 distinct CDR3 sequences, roughly 15% seen once. Sequencing used normal esophageal tissue next to the tumor. These receptors were obtained from a male donor with esophageal squamous cell carcinoma. Each CDR3 is given with its conserved first and last residue. The D gene is left open where the match is weak. Rows may omit the clone size; those that give it use once, few, many or a size class.

D,V,size,J,CDR3
NA,TRBV4-2,many,TRBJ1-4,CASSQDPLDGGKKLFF
TRBD1,TRBV12-3/TRBV12-4,medium-sized,TRBJ2-7,CASSPQDRVKQYF
NA,TRBV7-7,medium-sized,TRBJ1-5,CASTLPGQDSNQPQHF
TRBD2,TRBV5-6,many,TRBJ2-7,CASSLAEWGGAHEQYF
NA,TRBV7-9,NA,NA,CASSLGYGAKTQYF
TRBD1,TRBV4-2,many,TRBJ1-5,CASSPTGEGRPQHF
NA,TRBV5-4,medium-sized,TRBJ1-1,CASSTDGTNTEAFF
NA,TRBV7-6,few,TRBJ2-6,CASSSGTGLLRAVLRF
TRBD1,TRBV5-4,many,TRBJ2-7,CASSSGTASSYEQYF
NA,TRBV28,many,TRBJ2-7,CASSLGRSYEQYF
TRBD1,TRBV9,NA,TRBJ1-2,CASSRDRGYGYTF
TRBD1,TRBV6-1,NA,TRBJ1-4,CASSWTGRVVDEKLFF
NA,TRBV19,many,TRBJ2-3,CASSIGGGGTDTQYF
TRBD1,TRBV19,many,TRBJ2-1,CASTSGTGENNEQFF
NA,TRBV6-1,many,TRBJ1-6,CASSRGGSPLHF
NA,TRBV2,NA,TRBJ2-2,CASSGGQGNTGELFF
NA,TRBV6-6,many,TRBJ2-7,CASSYSIGFEQYF
NA,TRBV4-2,many,TRBJ2-5,CASSQEVLGETQYF
NA,TRBV6-1,many,TRBJ2-7,CASSEWSDEQYF
NA,TRBV11-2,many,TRBJ2-3,CASSADGRILNTQYF
NA,TRBV12-3/TRBV12-4,medium-sized,TRBJ1-2,CASSLAAVNYGYTF
TRBD1,TRBV27,NA,TRBJ1-2,CASSFNTGANYGYTF
NA,TRBV11-2,many,TRBJ2-7,CASSEASYEQYF
NA,TRBV7-7,few,TRBJ1-3,CASSLNSSPGNTIYF
NA,TRBV11-2,many,TRBJ2-5,CASSFSGGQETQYF
NA,TRBV5-1,few,TRBJ2-1,CASSLLGVSAEEEQFF
NA,TRBV19,NA,TRBJ1-4,CASSISGGATNEKLFF
NA,TRBV6-1,NA,TRBJ2-7,CASSDGLRQGDEKRDF
NA,TRBV7-9,medium-sized,TRBJ2-7,CASSVSLGQVYEQYF